This T cell receptor beta chain was sequenced in a study of T cell responses to AZD1222 COVID-19 vaccine. Study results and caveats: Clonal diversity may have been underestimated in mostly white British donors. Of spike-specific TCRs, nearly half reportedly target regions left unmutated in variants. Compared with day 0, the breadth and depth of the Spike-specific TCR repertoire rose significantly after two doses of AZD1222. The span of vaccine-associated CD4 TCRs extended across spike, with dominance at 160-218 and 743-854.

As regards this clone: Antigen: not known.

The CDR3 runs 13 residues. J gave up 6 bases and V 3 bases, and 1 base lay outside the gene matches. Germline assignment: CDR1 SGHDT and CDR2 YYEEEE. Only in-frame clones appear in the TCRdb table, and some are missing; sequencing was by immunoSEQ multiplex PCR. The sample carries about 120,000 clones, around 92% recorded once. Sample: peripheral blood, taken on day 0 of AZD1222 vaccination. The chain links TRBV5-6 to TRBJ2-1; 9 bases are shared with TRBD2. The TCR comes from an adult in good health. CDR3 in amino acids: CASSSGLANEQFF. CDR3 coding DNA: TGTGCCAGCAGCTCGGGACTAGCCAATGAGCAGTTCTTC.